Presented here are 8 T cell receptor beta chains from one specimen sequenced in a study of blood T cell repertoires in COVID-19 (dated by TCRdb to the early 2020s). The library was prepared using the immunoSEQ multiplex PCR assay. The table comes from immuneACCESS by way of TCRdb, which keeps in-frame sequences with V and J called. Part of the clones is missing from these tables; in studies checked, under half for an unresolved V gene and the rest for unknown reasons. This sample comprises roughly 290,000 clones, 70% to 90% of them detected only once. The ten largest clones capture roughly 4% of the sample. The sample taken for sequencing was PBMCs or T cells enriched from blood (not recorded which). The source of these receptors is a woman in her twenties or thirties who had recovered from COVID-19.

The chain employs TRBV14 and TRBJ1-3; TRBD1 is a possible D gene (6 bases). CDR1 and CDR2 from the germline V gene are SGHDN and FVKESK. Trimming pared 5 bases from V and 4 bases from J, leaving 12 bases between. The CDR3 is 14 residues long. This CDR3 is CASSTQGLGNTIYF. CDR3 DNA: TGTGCCAGCAGCACACAGGGATTAGGAAACACCATATATTTT.

This clone was seen only once. V usage is TRBV19 and J usage is TRBJ2-5; 10 bases match TRBD2. This CDR3 has 16 amino acids. J was trimmed by 2 bases and V by 4 bases; bases with no gene match: 7. Looked up from germline, CDR1 is LNHDA and CDR2 is SQIVND (reference sequence). CDR3 DNA sequence: TGTGCCAGTAGTAACCCAGCGGGAGGGCCACAAGAGACCCAGTACTTC. Translated, it gives CASSNPAGGPQETQYF.

CDR3 in amino acids: CASSPGQGIGYSTPLHF. The CDR3 nucleotides are TGTGCCAGCAGCCCGGGACAGGGGATAGGGTATTCTACCCCCCTCCACTTT. This rearrangement joins TRBV7-9 to TRBJ1-6; 10 bases agree with TRBD1. The CDR3 spans 17 residues. J gave up 13 bases and V 5 bases, and 17 bases lay outside the gene matches. The germline V gene has CDR1 SEHNR and CDR2 FQNEAQ (reference sequence).

This clone has only a few counts. V is TRBV6-1 and J is TRBJ1-6; the match to TRBD1 covers 8 bases. The CDR3 runs to 14 residues. Per the germline V gene, CDR1 is MNHNS and CDR2 is SASEGT. The J segment lost 7 bases and the V segment lost 1 base, leaving 0 bases of the junction unmatched. The CDR3 DNA sequence: TGTGCCAGCAGTGAAGGGACAGGGAATTCACCCCTCCACTTT. Its translation: CASSEGTGNSPLHF.

About this clone: Here the CDR3 omits its conserved ending phenylalanine or tryptophan, so a read error is the likely source. It is unclear where the CDR3 begins or ends on the DNA, so no DNA is shown, and the CDR3 is as TCRdb lists it. The gene calls are TRBV6-5 and TRBJ2-7; TRBD1, the D gene given by the table, was not confirmed from the DNA. Germline CDR1 and CDR2: MNHEY and SVGAGI. The CDR3 numbers 13 amino acids, ends counted. The CDR3 sequence: CASSPSQGALSYE.

CDR3 in amino acids: CASSEGNLAGVSYNEQFF. CDR3 coding DNA: TGTGCCAGCAGTGAAGGGAATTTAGCGGGAGTCTCATACAATGAGCAGTTCTTC. The V call is TRBV2, the J call TRBJ2-1, with 9 bases lining up with TRBD2. V was pared by 1 base and J by 4 bases, with 11 bases of the junction left unmatched. CDR1 is SNHLY, CDR2 FYNNEI, per germline. The CDR3 consists of 18 residues.

The chain couples TRBV30 to TRBJ2-2; the D gene is possibly TRBD1 (5 bases). Trimming removed 3 bases from V and 4 bases from J, with 6 bases in between. Germline V lookup: CDR1 GTSNPN, CDR2 SVGIG (reference sequence). This CDR3 contains 12 residues. The CDR3 bases are TGTGCCTGGAGCAGGGTCACCGGGGAGCTGTTTTTT. Translating it yields CAWSRVTGELFF.

The chain employs TRBV6-5 and TRBJ1-2, with TRBD1 matching over 12 bases. From germline, CDR1 is MNHEY and CDR2 SVGAGI. V shed 0 bases and J 7 bases; nucleotides not matched to a gene: 3. The CDR3 is made up of 15 amino acids. The CDR3 coding sequence is TGTGCCAGCAGTTACTCCGGGACAGGGGGCTTTGGCTACACCTTC. Translated: CASSYSGTGGFGYTF.